The T cell receptor (beta chain) described here comes from a study of OX40 agonist ivuxolimab in advanced cancers. Overall study results and limits: Mean expanded clone counts were higher in CD8+ than CD4+ T cells.

Regarding this clone: Its antigen is undetermined.

Trimming at V came to 2 bases and at J to 0 bases, leaving 1 base not matched to a gene. The CDR3 loop spans 15 amino acids. In germline, CDR1 is KGHSH, CDR2 LQKENI. Assay used: immunoSEQ multiplex PCR; TCRdb lists only in-frame clones, some missing. The table records 65,000 to 85,000 clones, approximately 90% of them present only once. This chain uses TRBV18 with TRBJ1-3, with TRBD1 identical over 7 bases. This sample comprised CD4+ or CD8+ T cells sorted from blood, obtained in a trial of the OX40 agonist ivuxolimab. This receptor was taken from an adult with an advanced solid tumor such as melanoma, head and neck, liver or kidney cancer. The CDR3 sequence is CASSPGQVSGNTIYF. DNA for the CDR3: TGTGCCAGCTCACCAGGACAGGTCTCTGGAAACACCATATATTTT.